Listed below are T cell receptor beta chains from one sample, sequenced in a study of CD8 T cells in ankylosing spondylitis. TCRdb fed the 5' RACE reads into MiXCR, producing one record per CDR3 protein. The data hold around 890,000 distinct CDR3 sequences, with around 11% observed a single time. The sequencing sample was made of blood, either unsorted or a sorted T cell fraction (not recorded which). All receptors derive from a male donor with ankylosing spondylitis. The conserved cysteine and the conserved F or W are not part of the CDR3 here. Each record gives: J gene, V gene, CDR3 protein.

j_gene: TRBJ2-1; v_gene: TRBV29-1; CDR3aa: SVVFNEQF
j_gene: TRBJ1-2; v_gene: TRBV28; CDR3aa: ASTQSTNYGYT
j_gene: TRBJ2-1; v_gene: TRBV20-1; CDR3aa: SARVGTAYNEQF
j_gene: TRBJ1-2; v_gene: TRBV4-3; CDR3aa: ASSQDMAGGGWGYT
j_gene: TRBJ2-6; v_gene: TRBV27; CDR3aa: ASSLVALPSGANVLT
j_gene: TRBJ2-7; v_gene: TRBV20-1; CDR3aa: SARDGGRSYEQY
j_gene: TRBJ2-5; v_gene: TRBV25-1; CDR3aa: ASRDDRGPRETQY
j_gene: TRBJ2-1; v_gene: TRBV20-1; CDR3aa: SARLSLENEQF
j_gene: TRBJ2-7; v_gene: TRBV5-1; CDR3aa: ASSQDTFSYEQY
j_gene: TRBJ2-7; v_gene: TRBV7-2; CDR3aa: ATSANYEQY
j_gene: TRBJ1-6; v_gene: TRBV12-3/TRBV12-4; CDR3aa: ASSSPPASPLH
j_gene: TRBJ2-5; v_gene: TRBV5-6; CDR3aa: ASSFEGVFSETQY
j_gene: TRBJ2-1; v_gene: TRBV29-1; CDR3aa: SVDRTSGNYNEQF
j_gene: TRBJ2-1; v_gene: TRBV5-1; CDR3aa: ASSLAAGQTYNEQF
j_gene: TRBJ1-1; v_gene: TRBV27; CDR3aa: ASSYGSWGTEAF
j_gene: TRBJ2-1; v_gene: TRBV5-1; CDR3aa: ASSLAPSDREQF
j_gene: TRBJ1-1; v_gene: TRBV20-1; CDR3aa: SANSDGPDTEAF
j_gene: TRBJ2-7; v_gene: TRBV20-1; CDR3aa: SISVAEDYEQY